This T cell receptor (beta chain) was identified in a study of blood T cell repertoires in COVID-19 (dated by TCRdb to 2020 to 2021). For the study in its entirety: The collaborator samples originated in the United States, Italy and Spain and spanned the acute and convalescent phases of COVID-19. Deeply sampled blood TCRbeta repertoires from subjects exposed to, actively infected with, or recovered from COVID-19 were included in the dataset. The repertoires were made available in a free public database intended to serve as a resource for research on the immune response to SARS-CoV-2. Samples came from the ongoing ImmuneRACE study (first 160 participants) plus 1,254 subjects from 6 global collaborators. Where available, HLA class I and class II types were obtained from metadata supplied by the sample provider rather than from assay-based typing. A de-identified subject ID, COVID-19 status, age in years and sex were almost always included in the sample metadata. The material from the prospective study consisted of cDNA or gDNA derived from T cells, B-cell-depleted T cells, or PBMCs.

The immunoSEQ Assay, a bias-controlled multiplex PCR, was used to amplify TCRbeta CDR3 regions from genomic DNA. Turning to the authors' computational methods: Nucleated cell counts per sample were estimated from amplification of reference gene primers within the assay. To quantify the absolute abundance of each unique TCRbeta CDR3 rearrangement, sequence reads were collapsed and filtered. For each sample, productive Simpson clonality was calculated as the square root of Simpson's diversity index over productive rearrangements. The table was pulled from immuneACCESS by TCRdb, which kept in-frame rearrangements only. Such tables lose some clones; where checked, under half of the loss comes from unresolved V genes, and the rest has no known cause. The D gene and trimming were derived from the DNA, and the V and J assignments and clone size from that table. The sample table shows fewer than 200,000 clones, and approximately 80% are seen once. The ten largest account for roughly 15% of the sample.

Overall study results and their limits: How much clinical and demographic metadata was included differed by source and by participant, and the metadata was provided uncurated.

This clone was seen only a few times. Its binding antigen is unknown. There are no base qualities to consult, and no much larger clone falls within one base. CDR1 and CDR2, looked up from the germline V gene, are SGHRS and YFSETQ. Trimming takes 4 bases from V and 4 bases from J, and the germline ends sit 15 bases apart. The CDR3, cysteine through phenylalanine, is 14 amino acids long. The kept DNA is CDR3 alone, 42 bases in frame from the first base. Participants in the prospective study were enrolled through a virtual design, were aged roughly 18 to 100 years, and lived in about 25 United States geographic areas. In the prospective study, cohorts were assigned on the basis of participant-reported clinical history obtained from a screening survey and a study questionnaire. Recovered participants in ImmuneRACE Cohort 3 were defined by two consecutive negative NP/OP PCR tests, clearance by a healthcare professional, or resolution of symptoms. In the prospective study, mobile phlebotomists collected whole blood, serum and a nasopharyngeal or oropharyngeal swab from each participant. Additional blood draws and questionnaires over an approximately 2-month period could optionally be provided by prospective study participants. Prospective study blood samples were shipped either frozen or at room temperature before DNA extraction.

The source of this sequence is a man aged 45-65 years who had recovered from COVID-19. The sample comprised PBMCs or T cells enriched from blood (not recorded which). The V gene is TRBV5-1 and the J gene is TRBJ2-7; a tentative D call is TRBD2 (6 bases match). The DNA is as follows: TGCGCCAGCAGCCCCCAGGGTAGCGGTTACGAGCAGTACTTC. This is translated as CASSPQGSGYEQYF.